The 21 T cell receptor beta chains reported below all come from one sample, sequenced in a study of cytomegalovirus exposure and HLA in healthy donors. The primer mix had 60 Vbeta and 13 Jbeta primers. The protocol was immunoSEQ multiplex PCR, while the TCRdb copy is restricted to in-frame clones and leaves out a portion. The table gives 90,000 to 130,000 clones; the top ten clones make up about 6.8% of it. Sequenced material: PBMCs. The receptors come from a man aged 40-55 years in good health and CMV-seropositive.

The V call is TRBV18, the J call TRBJ2-7; 12 nucleotides match TRBD2. The ends lost 6 bases at V and 4 bases at J; junction bases unmatched: 7. The CDR3 consists of 15 residues. Germline CDR1 is KGHSH and CDR2 is LQKENI. CDR3 sequence: CASSPTSGGSYEQYF. The DNA for the CDR3 is TGTGCCAGCTCTCCTACTAGCGGGGGGTCGTACGAGCAGTACTTC.

The chain joins TRBV5-1 to TRBJ1-6, with D possibly matching TRBD1 (5 bases). The CDR3 spans 15 residues. The germline V gene encodes CDR1 SGHRS and CDR2 YFSETQ. The V end lost 3 bases, the J end lost 8 bases, and 15 bases lay between the germline ends. The DNA of the CDR3 is TGCGCCAGCAGCTGGGCCAGGGCAGGTGATTCACCCCTCCACTTT. This sequence encodes CASSWARAGDSPLHF.

The chain's CDR3 is CASSRTTGTAAYEQYF. CDR3 DNA: TGTGCCAGCAGCCGAACCACCGGGACAGCAGCCTACGAGCAGTACTTC. This chain uses TRBV11-1 with TRBJ2-7; 7 bases map to TRBD1. CDR3 length equals 16 residues. J gave up 2 bases and V 5 bases, and 12 bases lay outside the gene matches. The germline gives CDR1 SGHAT, CDR2 FQDESV (reference sequence).

The CDR3 loop is CASSPAGGYTF. In DNA, the CDR3 is TGTGCCAGCAGCCCAGCGGGAGGCTACACCTTC. J is TRBJ1-2 and V is TRBV7-9, with D unclear. V lost 5 bases to trimming and J lost 8 bases, with 9 bases between them. The germline V gene has CDR1 SEHNR and CDR2 FQNEAQ (reference sequence). This CDR3 spans 11 amino acids.

The chain combines TRBV5-1 with TRBJ2-1; the match to TRBD1 covers 8 bases. Per the germline V gene, CDR1 is SGHRS and CDR2 is YFSETQ. This CDR3 has 15 amino acids. V lost 1 base and J lost 3; bases outside the gene matches: 3. The DNA of the CDR3 is TGCGCCAGCAGCTTGACGACAGGGGACTACAATGAGCAGTTCTTC. Amino acids: CASSLTTGDYNEQFF.

The chain's CDR3 is CASSVAAGGRVGANVLTF. The CDR3, as DNA: TGTGCCAGCAGCGTAGCGGCAGGGGGAAGGGTTGGGGCCAACGTCCTGACTTTC. The chain combines TRBV9 with TRBJ2-6; 7 positions match TRBD1. The junction had 9 bases not matched to a gene; V was cut back by 0 bases and J by 3 bases. The CDR3 is made up of 18 amino acids. Germline V lookup: CDR1 SGDLS, CDR2 YYNGEE.

The chain uses TRBV7-2 and TRBJ2-1, with D possibly being TRBD2 (5 bases). CDR3 size: 14 residues. Trimming shortened V by 5 bases and J by 3 bases, and 11 bases separated the two germline ends. In germline, CDR1 is SGHTA, CDR2 FQGNSA. The CDR3 protein is CASSPKRIYNEQFF. The CDR3 DNA reads TGTGCCAGCAGCCCGAAGCGGATCTACAATGAGCAGTTCTTC.

This chain uses TRBV27 with TRBJ2-1; 11 positions match TRBD2. The V gene's germline CDR1 is MNHEY and CDR2 SMNVEV (reference sequence). Trimming at V came to 2 bases and at J to 0 bases, leaving 9 bases not matched to a gene. The CDR3 length is 19 residues. CDR3 sequence reads: CASSLPGTSGSSSYNEQFF. In DNA form, the CDR3 reads TGTGCCAGCAGTTTACCCGGGACTAGCGGAAGCAGCTCCTACAATGAGCAGTTCTTC.

This chain joins TRBV7-9 and TRBJ1-1, with D possibly matching TRBD1 (6 bases). The CDR3 runs to 16 residues. Germline assignment: CDR1 SEHNR and CDR2 FQNEAQ (reference sequence). Between the trimmed V and J ends, which lost 0 bases and 4 bases, there was a span of 15 bases. The CDR3 coding sequence is TGTGCCAGCAGCTTAGCGGGGGTGGGAGGGGGCACTGAAGCTTTCTTT. Encoded protein: CASSLAGVGGGTEAFF.

The rearrangement links TRBV27 to TRBJ2-2, with 12 bases aligning to TRBD1. With V trimmed by 3 bases and J by 6 bases, 5 bases remained unmatched. The CDR3 runs 16 residues. The germline V gene encodes CDR1 MNHEY and CDR2 SMNVEV (reference sequence). CDR3 DNA: TGTGCCAGCAGTTTTGGGACAGGGGGCATCGCCGGGGAGCTGTTTTTT. This sequence encodes CASSFGTGGIAGELFF.

V gene TRBV5-5 combines with J gene TRBJ1-3; 8 bases are shared with TRBD1. This CDR3 comprises 16 residues. The germline V gene encodes CDR1 SGHKS and CDR2 YYEKEE (reference sequence). J lost 2 bases, V lost 4 bases, and 8 bases had no gene match. In DNA, the CDR3 is TGTGCCAGCAGCCTGCCGGGACAGGCTGCTGGAAACACCATATATTTT. Translation gives CASSLPGQAAGNTIYF.

The DNA for the CDR3 is TGTGCCAGTAGTATAATAGCCTACAATGAGCAGTTCTTC. It translates to CASSIIAYNEQFF. The chain couples TRBV19 to TRBJ2-1; D is uncertain. The CDR3 is 13 amino acids. The ends were cut back, 2 bases at V and 2 bases at J, with 4 bases in the middle. CDR1 and CDR2 (germline): LNHDA, SQIVND (reference sequence).

The CDR3 DNA reads as TGCGCCAGCAGCTTGGAGGGGAGGCTGCCAACTCGGACTTTC. Protein: CASSLEGRLPTRTF. This chain connects TRBV5-1 to TRBJ2-6, with D possibly TRBD2 on 6 matching bases. Trimming left V 0 bases short and J 18 bases short, with 19 bases between. The CDR3 runs to 14 residues. Germline CDR1 SGHRS, CDR2 YFSETQ.

CDR3 residues: CASSFGALPSEQFF. The CDR3 DNA reads TGTGCCAGCAGTTTTGGGGCCCTGCCGTCGGAGCAGTTCTTC. The chain combines TRBV28 with TRBJ2-1; a possible D gene is TRBD1 (5 bases). The germline V and J ends were trimmed by 3 bases and 10 bases, with 16 bases remaining between them. CDR1 is MDHEN, CDR2 SYDVKM, per germline. The CDR3 is 14 residues long.

The chain is built from TRBV7-2 and TRBJ1-3; maybe TRBD1 (5 bases). Trimming left V 1 base short and J 2 bases short, with 9 bases between. Germline assignment: CDR1 SGHTA and CDR2 FQGNSA. CDR3 length: 15 residues. This CDR3 reads CASSLGGSAGNTIYF. In nucleotides, the CDR3 is TGTGCCAGCAGCTTAGGGGGCTCGGCTGGAAACACCATATATTTT.

The J gene is TRBJ2-7, the V gene TRBV7-2; maybe TRBD1 (8 bases). The V gene's germline CDR1 is SGHTA and CDR2 FQGNSA. V was cut by 5 bases and J by 2 bases, with 19 bases left in between. CDR3 length: 16 amino acids. CDR3 protein: CASSLQTGGGTYEQYF. DNA for the CDR3: TGTGCCAGCAGCCTTCAAACAGGGGGAGGGACCTACGAGCAGTACTTC.

V and J are TRBV7-9 and TRBJ2-7; D not certain. The CDR3 spans 14 residues. The V gene lost 4 bases and the J gene lost 3 bases, with 13 bases spanning the gap. Germline CDR1 and CDR2: SEHNR and FQNEAQ (reference sequence). The CDR3 DNA is TGTGCCAGCAGCTCCACCTCGGGTCTCTACGAGCAGTACTTC. Residues: CASSSTSGLYEQYF.

The DNA for the CDR3 is TGTGCCAGCGGGAGGGCGGGCAATGAGCAGTTCTTC. It translates to CASGRAGNEQFF. J is TRBJ2-1 and V is TRBV27; 7 bases line up with TRBD2. The CDR3 consists of 12 residues. Germline loops: CDR1 MNHEY, CDR2 SMNVEV (reference sequence). With 8 bases clipped from V and 6 bases from J, the junction kept 4 bases outside the gene matches.

This chain connects TRBV21-1 to TRBJ2-5; TRBD2 is taken as the D call from the table, unchecked against the DNA. TRBV21-1 is described as a pseudogene. The CDR3 is 13 residues long. CDR3 amino acids: CASSLAGKETQYF. Written as DNA, the CDR3 is TGTGCCAGCAGCTTGGCGGGAAAAGAGACCCAGTACTTC.

The chain couples TRBV6-4 to TRBJ2-7, with TRBD2 as a possible D gene (6 bases). Trimming took 8 bases from V and 3 from J, leaving 17 bases between them. This CDR3 region has 14 residues. Germline values: CDR1 MRHNA, CDR2 SNTAGT. The CDR3 reads CASAAGKLNYEQYF. CDR3 sequence (DNA): TGTGCCAGCGCCGCGGGAAAGCTGAACTACGAGCAGTACTTC.

The J gene is TRBJ2-1, the V gene TRBV7-2; 10 nucleotides agree with TRBD2. Germline values: CDR1 SGHTA, CDR2 FQGNSA. V dropped 8 bases and J dropped 4; count of bases not matched to a gene: 11. The CDR3 totals 16 residues. In nucleotides, the CDR3 is TGTGCCAGCTTCCGACCGGGACTAGCGACGTACAATGAGCAGTTCTTC. It is translated as CASFRPGLATYNEQFF.